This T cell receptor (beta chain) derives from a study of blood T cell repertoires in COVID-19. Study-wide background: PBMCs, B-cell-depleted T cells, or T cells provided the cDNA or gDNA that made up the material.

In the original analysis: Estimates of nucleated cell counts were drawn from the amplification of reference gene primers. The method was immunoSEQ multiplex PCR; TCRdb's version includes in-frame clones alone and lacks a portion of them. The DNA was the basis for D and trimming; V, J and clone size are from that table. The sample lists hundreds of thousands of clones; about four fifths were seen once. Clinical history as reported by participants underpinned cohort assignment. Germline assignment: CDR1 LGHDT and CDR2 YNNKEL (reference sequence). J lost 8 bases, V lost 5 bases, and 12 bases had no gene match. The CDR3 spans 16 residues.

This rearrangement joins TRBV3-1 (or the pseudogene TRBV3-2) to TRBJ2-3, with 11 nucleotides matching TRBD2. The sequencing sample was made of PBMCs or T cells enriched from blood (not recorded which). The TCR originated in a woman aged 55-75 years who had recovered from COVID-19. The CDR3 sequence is CASSLGTSGAAGTQYF. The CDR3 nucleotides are TGTGCCAGCAGCTTGGGGACTAGCGGAGCAGCGGGTACGCAGTATTTT.